Shown below are 13 T cell receptor beta chains from a single sample sequenced in a study of T cells in localized non-small cell lung cancer. Sequencing was performed with immunoSEQ multiplex PCR; in TCRdb, only in-frame clones are kept and a portion is missing. The sample contains more than 1,000 clones, around a fifth of which appear only once. The material was normal lung tissue next to the tumor, obtained before any cancer treatment. Every receptor here comes from a female donor of 60 years or more with stage I squamous cell lung carcinoma.

This clone was picked up a small number of times. The chain employs TRBV11-3 and TRBJ2-1; D is possibly TRBD2 (5 bases). CDR1 is SGHNT and CDR2 is YENEEA in the germline V gene. The CDR3 is 16 amino acids. The germline V and J ends were trimmed by 5 bases and 0 bases, with 14 bases remaining between them. The CDR3 sequence is CASSPVARSSYNEQFF. CDR3 bases: TGTGCCAGCAGCCCTGTAGCGAGGAGCTCCTACAATGAGCAGTTCTTC.

A few counts support this clone. This rearrangement joins TRBV7-8 to TRBJ1-1; no firm D call. The CDR3 covers 13 residues. The ends were cut back, 5 bases at V and 3 bases at J, with 10 bases in the middle. CDR1 is SGHVS and CDR2 is FQNEAQ in the germline V gene. DNA of the CDR3: TGTGCCAGCAGCCATGACGCGGACACTGAAGCTTTCTTT. This translates into CASSHDADTEAFF.

This clone is labeled as large. This chain links TRBV11-3 with TRBJ2-2, with D possibly matching TRBD2 (6 bases). Trimming took off 1 base at V and 0 bases at J, with 6 bases between the two ends. The V gene's germline CDR1 is SGHNT and CDR2 YENEEA. The CDR3 loop spans 15 amino acids. The CDR3 loop is CASSLGGTNTGELFF. CDR3 coding DNA: TGTGCCAGCAGCTTAGGCGGGACGAACACCGGGGAGCTGTTTTTT.

This clone was observed a few times. This rearrangement joins TRBV28 to TRBJ1-4; tentatively, D is TRBD1 (6 bases). V was pared by 6 bases and J by 10 bases, with 15 bases between. The CDR3 totals 13 residues. The germline V gene encodes CDR1 MDHEN and CDR2 SYDVKM. CDR3 sequence (DNA): TGTGCCAGCAGCCTTCTGGGGGCGCTAAAACTGTTTTTT. As protein: CASSLLGALKLFF.

This clone was recorded a few times. The chain recombines TRBV2 with TRBJ2-7, with D hard to call. V was pared by 8 bases and J by 1 base, with 18 bases between. From germline, CDR1 is SNHLY and CDR2 FYNNEI. The CDR3 is made up of 15 amino acids. The CDR3 DNA reads as TGTGCCAGCGCCGCCCGGAACGGATATTCCTACGAGCAGTACTTC. This codes for CASAARNGYSYEQYF.

The chain couples TRBV4-1 to TRBJ2-4; D call uncertain. The V end was cut by 2 bases, the J end by 8 bases, with 10 bases between. CDR1 and CDR2 (germline): MGHRA, YSYEKL. The CDR3 contains 13 residues. In DNA, the CDR3 is TGCGCCAGCAGCCAAAACCAGTTACACATTCAGTACTTC. Translation gives CASSQNQLHIQYF.

This clone has just a few counts. The chain employs TRBV11-3 and TRBJ2-1; 9 bases are shared with TRBD2. Germline CDR1 and CDR2: SGHNT and YENEEA. The CDR3 loop spans 14 amino acids. V shed 5 bases, J shed 8 bases, and the junction held 7 bases outside the gene matches. In DNA, the CDR3 is TGTGCCAGCAGCCGAGGTAGCGGGAGCGATGAGCAGTTCTTC. As protein: CASSRGSGSDEQFF.

This clone was seen more than once but under ten times. V is TRBV6-8 and J is TRBJ1-1; D gene unclear. Per germline, CDR1 MNHGY and CDR2 SAAAGT. This CDR3 region has 13 residues. V lost 2 bases and J 1 base, leaving 5 bases between the germline ends. The CDR3 is CASSYSRNTEAFF. DNA of the CDR3: TGTGCCAGCAGTTACAGCAGGAACACTGAAGCTTTCTTT.

The sample holds a few counts of this clone. The CDR3 loop reads CAWSGDRDEAFF. Written as DNA, the CDR3 is TGTGCCTGGAGTGGGGATAGGGATGAAGCTTTCTTT. V and J are TRBV30 and TRBJ1-1; D gene unclear. V was cut by 1 base and J by 7 bases, with 10 bases left in between. Germline CDR1 GTSNPN, CDR2 SVGIG (reference sequence). This CDR3 is 12 amino acids long. Supplemented by reference TRBV30 and TRBJ1-1, the full variable domain reads SQTIHQWPATLVQPVGSPLSLECTVEGTSNPNLYWYRQAAGRGLQLLFYSVGIGQISSEVPQNLSASRPQDRQFILSSKKLLLSDSGFYLCAWSGDRDEAFFGQGTRLTVV.

The rearrangement joins TRBV18 to TRBJ2-7, with 7 bases aligning to TRBD1. This CDR3 is 14 amino acids long. Germline V lookup: CDR1 KGHSH, CDR2 LQKENI. Germline trimming cut 1 base from V and 2 bases from J; bases unmatched to any gene: 2. CDR3 region: CASSPRQGTYEQYF. In nucleotides, the CDR3 is TGTGCCAGCTCACCACGACAGGGAACCTACGAGCAGTACTTC.

The chain has TRBV5-1 and TRBJ2-1; 13 nucleotides match TRBD2. Germline V gene sequence: CDR1 SGHRS, CDR2 YFSETQ. J was trimmed by 7 bases and V by 1 base; bases with no gene match: 5. The CDR3 contains 16 residues. The CDR3 region has the DNA TGCGCCAGCAGCTTGCCCGGGACTAGCGGGATGAATGAGCAGTTCTTC. It is translated as CASSLPGTSGMNEQFF.

The V call is TRBV6-8, the J call TRBJ2-7, with 8 bases aligning to TRBD2. V shed 2 bases, J shed 0 bases, and the junction held 0 bases outside the gene matches. The CDR3 sequence is 14 residues long. Germline lookup yields CDR1 MNHGY and CDR2 SAAAGT. The CDR3 reads CASSYGTSSYEQYF. Written as DNA, the CDR3 is TGTGCCAGCAGTTACGGGACTAGCTCCTACGAGCAGTACTTC.

The V call is TRBV19, the J call TRBJ2-3, with TRBD2 identical over 7 bases. Trimming at V came to 5 bases and at J to 2 bases, leaving 10 bases not matched to a gene. The CDR3 is 16 amino acids. The V gene's germline CDR1 is LNHDA and CDR2 SQIVND (reference sequence). CDR3 amino acids: CASSDEGAGITDTQYF. CDR3 nucleotide sequence: TGTGCCAGTAGTGACGAGGGAGCGGGGATCACAGATACGCAGTATTTT. The full variable domain, with the rest looked up from reference TRBV19 and TRBJ2-3, is DGGITQSPKYLFRKEGQNVTLSCEQNLNHDAMYWYRQDPGQGLRLIYYSQIVNDFQKGDIAEGYSVSREKKESFPLTVTSAQKNPTAFYLCASSDEGAGITDTQYFGPGTRLTVL.